This TCR beta chain stems from a study of OX40 agonist ivuxolimab in advanced cancers. General notes on the study: Ivuxolimab was a fully human IgG2 agonistic monoclonal antibody targeting the costimulatory receptor OX40 (CD134). Of the approximately 53 patients in dose escalation, about 20 had hepatocellular carcinoma, approximately 15 had melanoma, 9 had renal cell carcinoma and 9 had head and neck cancer. Intravenous ivuxolimab was administered to patients every 2 weeks at six dose levels: 0.01, 0.1, 0.3, 1.5, 3 and 10 mg/kg. The purpose of peripheral TCRbeta sequencing was to test whether ivuxolimab changed TCR sequence diversity and led to clonal T-cell expansion. In the dose-escalation cohort, over 65% of patients were male, and the mean age was approximately 55 years, with a range of about 23 to 85. Prior anti-PD-1, anti-PD-L1 or anti-CTLA-4 therapy was permitted, and checkpoint inhibitors had been received by 30% to 40% of dose-escalation patients. Partial responses occurred in three dose-escalation patients: two with cutaneous melanoma and one with hepatocellular carcinoma. The monotherapy dose-escalation portion (N of about 57 patients) of the phase I ivuxolimab trial is reported in the paper. Study-wide findings and limitations: Low levels of normalized T-cell clonal expansion were also seen in some patients who did not respond. At doses of 0.1 to 3.0 mg/kg, clonal expansion of both CD4+ and CD8+ T cells in blood was seen between baseline and week 6. In partial responders in the 0.1-3.0 mg/kg groups, normalized peripheral clonal expansion was found to be among the lowest, especially among CD8+ T cells. On average, CD8+ T cells showed more expanded clones than CD4+ T cells after ivuxolimab. Antigen specificity was not determined for the clonally expanded peripheral T cells.

Patients with a history of autoimmune disease or receiving systemic immunosuppression were excluded from the trial. Peripheral blood for TCR sequencing was drawn from every dose cohort at baseline, at cycle 4 day 1 and at cycle 7 day 1. Samples came from an open-label, multicenter, first-in-human phase I dose-escalation trial of ivuxolimab. Adults with locally advanced or metastatic head and neck squamous cell, hepatocellular, melanoma or renal cell carcinoma were enrolled in the trial. Before TCR sequencing, CD4+ T cells and CD8+ T cells were sorted from peripheral blood as separate populations. Trimming takes 4 bases off V and 4 bases off J; junction bases not matched to a gene: 7. Per the germline V gene (reference sequence), SGHNT is the CDR1 and YYREEE is the CDR2. Including the terminal cysteine and phenylalanine, the CDR3 comprises 15 residues. The retained sequence is limited to the CDR3, 45 bases, with the frame set at the first base.

Genomic DNA was isolated from the sorted cells so that the TCRbeta CDR3 region could be sequenced. TCRbeta CDR3 regions were sequenced using the immunoSEQ Assay. Sourced from immuneACCESS, this table was stored by TCRdb with only in-frame sequences that have V and J called. A share of the clones is absent; for the studies checked, an unresolved V gene accounts for under half, and the remainder has no known explanation. Here the sample has around 66,000 clones; approximately 90% occur a single time. Together, the top ten hold less than 0.45% of the sample. This clone is a singleton in its sample. The specificity of this receptor is unknown. No base qualities exist here, and no much larger clone lies one base off it.

This receptor was taken from an adult with an advanced solid tumor such as melanoma, head and neck, liver or kidney cancer. The specimen comprised CD4+ or CD8+ T cells sorted from blood, sampled in a trial of the OX40 agonist ivuxolimab. The sequence links TRBV5-4 to TRBJ2-7, with 11 bases aligning to TRBD2. The CDR3 loop reads CASSPVTSGDYEQYF. The bases read TGTGCCAGCAGCCCTGTGACTAGCGGGGATTACGAGCAGTACTTC.